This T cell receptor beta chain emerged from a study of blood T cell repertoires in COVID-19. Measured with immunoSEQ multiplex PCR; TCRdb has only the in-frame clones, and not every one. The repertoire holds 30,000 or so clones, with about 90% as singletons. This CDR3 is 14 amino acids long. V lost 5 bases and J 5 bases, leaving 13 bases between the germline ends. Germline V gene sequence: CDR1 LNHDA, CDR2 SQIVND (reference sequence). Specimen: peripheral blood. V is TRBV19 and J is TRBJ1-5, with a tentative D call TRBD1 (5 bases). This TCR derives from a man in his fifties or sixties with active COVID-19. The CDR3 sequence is CASSSGVRHQPQHF. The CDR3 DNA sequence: TGTGCCAGTAGTTCGGGGGTCAGGCATCAGCCCCAGCATTTT.